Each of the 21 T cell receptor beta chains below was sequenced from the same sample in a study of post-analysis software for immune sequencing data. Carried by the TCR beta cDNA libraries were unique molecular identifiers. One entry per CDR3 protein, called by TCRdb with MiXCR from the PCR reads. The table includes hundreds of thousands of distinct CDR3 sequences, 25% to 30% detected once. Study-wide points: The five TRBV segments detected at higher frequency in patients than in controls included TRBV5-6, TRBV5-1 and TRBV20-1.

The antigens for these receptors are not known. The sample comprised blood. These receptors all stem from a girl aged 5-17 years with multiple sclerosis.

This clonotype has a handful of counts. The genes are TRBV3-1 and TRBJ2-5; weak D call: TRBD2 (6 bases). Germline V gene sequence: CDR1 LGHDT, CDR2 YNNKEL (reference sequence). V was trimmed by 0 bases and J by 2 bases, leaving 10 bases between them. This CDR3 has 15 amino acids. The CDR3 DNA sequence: TGTGCCAGCAGCCAAGATCGGGGGTTTCAAGAGACCCAGTACTTC. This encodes CASSQDRGFQETQYF.

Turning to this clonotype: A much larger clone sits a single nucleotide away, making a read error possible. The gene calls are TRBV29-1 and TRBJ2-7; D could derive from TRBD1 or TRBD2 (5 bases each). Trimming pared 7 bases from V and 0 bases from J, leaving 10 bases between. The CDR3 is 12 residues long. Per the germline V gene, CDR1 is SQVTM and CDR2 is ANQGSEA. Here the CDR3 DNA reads TGCAGCGGTGAGGGGAGCTCCTACGAGCAGTACTTC. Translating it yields CSGEGSSYEQYF.

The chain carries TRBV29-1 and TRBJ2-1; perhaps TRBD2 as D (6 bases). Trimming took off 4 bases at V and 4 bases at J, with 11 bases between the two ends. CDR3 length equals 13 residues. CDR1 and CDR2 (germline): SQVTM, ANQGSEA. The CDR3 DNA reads TGCAGCGTTGCTAGCGACACGTACAATGAGCAGTTCTTC. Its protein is CSVASDTYNEQFF.

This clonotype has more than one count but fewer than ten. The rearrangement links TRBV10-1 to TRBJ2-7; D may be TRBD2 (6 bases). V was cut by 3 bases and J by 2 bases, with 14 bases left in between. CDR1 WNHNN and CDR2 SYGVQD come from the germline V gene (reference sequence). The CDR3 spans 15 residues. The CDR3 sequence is CASSDSRGSPYEQYF. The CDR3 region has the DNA TGCGCCAGCAGTGACTCGCGGGGCTCCCCCTACGAGCAGTACTTC.

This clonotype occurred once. The CDR3 loop reads CASSRGQGKYEQYF. CDR3 coding DNA: TGTGCCAGCAGCCGGGGACAGGGCAAATACGAGCAGTACTTC. V is TRBV13 and J is TRBJ2-7; TRBD1 matches at 9 bases. The CDR3 is 14 residues long. In germline, CDR1 is PRHDT, CDR2 FYEKMQ (reference sequence). V lost 5 bases, J lost 4 bases, and 6 bases stayed unmatched.

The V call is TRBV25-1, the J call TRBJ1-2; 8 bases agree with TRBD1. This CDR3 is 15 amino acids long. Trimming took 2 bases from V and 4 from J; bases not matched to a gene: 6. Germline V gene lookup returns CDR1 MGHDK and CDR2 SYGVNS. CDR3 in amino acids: CASSEPGQVLYGYTF. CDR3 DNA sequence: TGTGCCAGCAGTGAACCGGGACAGGTCCTCTATGGCTACACCTTC.

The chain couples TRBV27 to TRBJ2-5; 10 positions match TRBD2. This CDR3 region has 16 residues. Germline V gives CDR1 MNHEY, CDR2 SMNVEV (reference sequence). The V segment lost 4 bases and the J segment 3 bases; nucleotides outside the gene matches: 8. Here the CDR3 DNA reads TGTGCCAGCAGTTGGAGTGGGCTAGCGGGGGAAGAGACCCAGTACTTC. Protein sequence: CASSWSGLAGEETQYF.

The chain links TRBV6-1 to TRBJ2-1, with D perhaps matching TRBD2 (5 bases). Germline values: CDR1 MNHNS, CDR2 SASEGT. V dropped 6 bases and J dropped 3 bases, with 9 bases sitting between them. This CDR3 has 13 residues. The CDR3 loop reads CASRRAFYNEQFF. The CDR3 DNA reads TGTGCCAGCAGGCGGGCCTTCTACAATGAGCAGTTCTTC.

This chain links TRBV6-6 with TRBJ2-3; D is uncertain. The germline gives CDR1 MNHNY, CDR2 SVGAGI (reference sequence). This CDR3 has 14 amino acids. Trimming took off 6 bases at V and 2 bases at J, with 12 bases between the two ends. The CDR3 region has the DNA TGTGCCAGCAGGGGATGGAAGTTCACAGATACGCAGTATTTT. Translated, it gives CASRGWKFTDTQYF.

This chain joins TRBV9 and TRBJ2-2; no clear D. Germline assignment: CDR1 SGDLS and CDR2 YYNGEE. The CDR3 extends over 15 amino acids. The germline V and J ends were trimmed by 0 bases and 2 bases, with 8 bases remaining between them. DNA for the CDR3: TGTGCCAGCAGCGTAGAGACCAAAAACACCGGGGAGCTGTTTTTT. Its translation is CASSVETKNTGELFF.

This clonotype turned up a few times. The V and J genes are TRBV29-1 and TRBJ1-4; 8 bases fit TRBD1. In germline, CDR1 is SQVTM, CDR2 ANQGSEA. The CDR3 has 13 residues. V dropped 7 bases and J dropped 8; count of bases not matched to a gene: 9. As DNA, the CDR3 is TGCAGCGCCCTAGGACAGGGTAGAGAAAAACTGTTTTTT. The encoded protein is CSALGQGREKLFF.

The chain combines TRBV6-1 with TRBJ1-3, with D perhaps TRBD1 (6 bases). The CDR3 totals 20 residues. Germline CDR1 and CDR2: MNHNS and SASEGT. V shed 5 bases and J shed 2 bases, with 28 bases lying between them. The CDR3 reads CASSQKPLGRWTVTGNTIYF. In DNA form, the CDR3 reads TGTGCCAGCAGTCAAAAACCCCTGGGACGTTGGACAGTAACTGGAAACACCATATATTTT.

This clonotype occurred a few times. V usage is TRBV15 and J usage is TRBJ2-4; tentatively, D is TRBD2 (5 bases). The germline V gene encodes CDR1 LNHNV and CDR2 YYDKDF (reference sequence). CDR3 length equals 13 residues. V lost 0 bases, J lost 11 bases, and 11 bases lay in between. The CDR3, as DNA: TGTGCCACCAGCAGAGAGCTGACTACCCTTCAGTACTTC. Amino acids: CATSRELTTLQYF.

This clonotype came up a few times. CDR3 bases: TGTGCCAGCAGTCGGGACAGGGGGCTTACGTGGGGGCAGTATTTT. It codes for CASSRDRGLTWGQYF. The genes are TRBV7-2 and TRBJ2-3; 12 positions match TRBD1. Germline V gene lookup returns CDR1 SGHTA and CDR2 FQGNSA. Trimming took 6 bases from V and 11 from J; bases not matched to a gene: 12. CDR3 length: 15 residues.

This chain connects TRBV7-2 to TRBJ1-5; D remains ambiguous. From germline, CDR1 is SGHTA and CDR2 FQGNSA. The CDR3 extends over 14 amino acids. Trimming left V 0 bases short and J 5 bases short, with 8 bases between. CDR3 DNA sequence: TGTGCCAGCAGCTTAGCATTTCGCGATCAGCCCCAGCATTTT. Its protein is CASSLAFRDQPQHF.

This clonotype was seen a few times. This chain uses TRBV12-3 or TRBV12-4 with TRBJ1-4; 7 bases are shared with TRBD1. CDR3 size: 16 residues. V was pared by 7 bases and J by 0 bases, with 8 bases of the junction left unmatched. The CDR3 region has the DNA TGTGCCAGCACCCAGGACAGGACCGCAACTAATGAAAAACTGTTTTTT. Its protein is CASTQDRTATNEKLFF.

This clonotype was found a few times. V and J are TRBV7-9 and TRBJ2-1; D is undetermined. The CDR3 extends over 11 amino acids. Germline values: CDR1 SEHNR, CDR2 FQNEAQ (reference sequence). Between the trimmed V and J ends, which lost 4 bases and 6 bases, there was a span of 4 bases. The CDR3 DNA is TGTGCCAGCAGCTGGACCAATGAGCAGTTCTTC. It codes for CASSWTNEQFF.

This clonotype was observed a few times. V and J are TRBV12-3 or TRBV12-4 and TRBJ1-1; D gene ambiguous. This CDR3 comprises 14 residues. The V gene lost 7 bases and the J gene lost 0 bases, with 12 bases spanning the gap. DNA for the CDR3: TGTGCCAGCACTCTCGGGTCTTTGAACACTGAAGCTTTCTTT. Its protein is CASTLGSLNTEAFF.

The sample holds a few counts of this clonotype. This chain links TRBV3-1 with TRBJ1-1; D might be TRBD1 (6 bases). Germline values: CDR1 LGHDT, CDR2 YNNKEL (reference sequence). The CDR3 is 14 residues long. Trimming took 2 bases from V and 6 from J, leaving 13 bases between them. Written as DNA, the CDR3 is TGTGCCAGCAGCCAACTAAGGGGGGGTGCTGAAGCTTTCTTT. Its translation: CASSQLRGGAEAFF.

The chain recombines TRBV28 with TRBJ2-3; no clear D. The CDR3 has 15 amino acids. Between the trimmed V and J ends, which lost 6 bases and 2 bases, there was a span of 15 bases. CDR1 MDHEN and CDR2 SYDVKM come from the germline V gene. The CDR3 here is CASSPPQRYTDTQYF. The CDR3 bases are TGTGCCAGCAGCCCTCCCCAGCGATACACAGATACGCAGTATTTT.

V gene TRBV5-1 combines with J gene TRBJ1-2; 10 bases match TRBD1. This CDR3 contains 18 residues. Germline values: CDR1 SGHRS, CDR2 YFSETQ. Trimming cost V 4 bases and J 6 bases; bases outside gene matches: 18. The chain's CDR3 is CASSPTIGPGQGIDGYTF. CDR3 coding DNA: TGCGCCAGCAGCCCCACGATAGGGCCGGGACAGGGGATCGATGGCTACACCTTC.